This paragraph covers one T cell receptor (beta chain) sequence. No antigen is known for it. Other DNA sequences in the sample encode the same CDR3. The record originates from a study of T cell responses to AZD1222 COVID-19 vaccine. Profiling relied on immunoSEQ multiplex PCR, and the TCRdb table lists in-frame clones only, not all of them. Here the sample spans more than 70,000 clones, under 95% being singletons. V lost 3 bases to trimming and J lost 6 bases, with 9 bases between them. The V gene's germline CDR1 is MNHNS and CDR2 SASEGT. CDR3 length: 13 amino acids. Study-level results: With two AZD1222 doses given, Spike-specific TCR breadth and depth both rose. Donor demographics were predominantly white British with a female majority; clonal diversity may be underestimated. Researchers took repertoire samples only after the peak T cell response had come. At baseline, seropositivity was found in only a handful of AZD1222 recipients.

V gene TRBV6-1 combines with J gene TRBJ1-5; perhaps TRBD1 as D (6 bases). The sequence was collected from an adult in good health. Specimen: peripheral blood, collected on day 0 of AZD1222 vaccination. The CDR3, as DNA: TGTGCCAGCAGTGAGGCAGGGGCTCAGCCCCAGCATTTT. Protein sequence: CASSEAGAQPQHF.